This record looks at one TCR beta chain sequence and its context. Its antigen is as yet unknown. TCRdb used MiXCR to reprocess the RT-PCR reads, holding one entry per CDR3 protein. The sample includes around 790,000 distinct CDR3 sequences, 21% of them seen just once. This sample was included in a study of response to subunit inactivated influenza vaccine. Study outcomes and limitations: The authors put forward the suggestion that each seasonal influenza vaccination may bring in only a limited number of new T cells.

V shed 1 base and J shed 3 bases, with 9 bases lying between them. The germline gives CDR1 SEHNR, CDR2 FQNEAQ (reference sequence). The CDR3 covers 14 residues. The starting material was PBMCs from blood, obtained roughly 5 days after vaccination. The clonotype comes from a man aged 50 to 60 who received an inactivated influenza vaccine. The chain combines TRBV7-9 with TRBJ1-2; possible D gene TRBD1, 5 bases. The CDR3 region has the DNA TGTGCCAGCAGCTTAGGAGGGGATTACTATGGCTACACCTTC. It codes for CASSLGGDYYGYTF.